Following are 13 T cell receptor beta chains from one sample sequenced in a study of blood T cell repertoires in COVID-19. The table came from immunoSEQ multiplex PCR; TCRdb's copy has only in-frame clones and leaves some out. The sample holds around 160,000 clones; around 81% are singletons and the top ten take 10% to 15%. The specimen sequenced was peripheral blood. The receptors derive from a man aged 55 to 70 with active or convalescent COVID-19.

CDR3 sequence (DNA): TGTGCCAGCAGCTTAGCGCGGGGCAGACAGTATGGCTACACCTTC. Its translation: CASSLARGRQYGYTF. V gene TRBV7-2 combines with J gene TRBJ1-2, with D possibly TRBD1 on 5 matching bases. This CDR3 has 15 residues. V lost 0 bases and J 5 bases, leaving 13 bases between the germline ends. Germline CDR1 and CDR2: SGHTA and FQGNSA.

V and J are TRBV5-1 and TRBJ1-4; 9 nucleotides line up with TRBD1. The trim removed 4 bases at V and 5 bases at J, leaving 6 bases unmatched. This CDR3 spans 15 amino acids. Germline CDR1 reads SGHRS; CDR2 reads YFSETQ. For the CDR3, the DNA is TGCGCCAGCAGCCCATCGGGGACAGGGAATGAAAAACTGTTTTTT. Encoded protein: CASSPSGTGNEKLFF.

The chain uses TRBV27 and TRBJ1-2; 9 positions match TRBD1. Germline CDR1 reads MNHEY; CDR2 reads SMNVEV (reference sequence). V shed 1 base and J 8 bases; nucleotides not matched to a gene: 5. The CDR3 is 14 amino acids. This CDR3 is CASSLYGQGFGYTF. CDR3 DNA sequence: TGTGCCAGCAGTTTATATGGACAGGGGTTCGGCTACACCTTC.

As DNA, the CDR3 is TGCGCCAGCAGCTTGGGCAGCTCTGGAAACACCATATATTTT. Translation: CASSLGSSGNTIYF. The rearrangement uses TRBV5-1 and TRBJ1-3, with D unresolved. Germline-derived CDR1 and CDR2 are SGHRS and YFSETQ. Trimming removed 0 bases at V and 0 bases at J, with 4 bases between. This CDR3 is built from 14 residues.

The V call is TRBV27, the J call TRBJ1-2; D gene ambiguous. With 0 bases removed from V and 9 bases from J, the gap between germline ends came to 14 bases. From germline, CDR1 is MNHEY and CDR2 SMNVEV (reference sequence). The CDR3 contains 14 residues. The CDR3 loop is CASSLSSRQERYTF. The CDR3 DNA reads TGTGCCAGCAGTTTATCGTCCCGACAAGAACGCTACACCTTC.

V usage is TRBV5-4 and J usage is TRBJ1-2; perhaps TRBD1 as D (6 bases). Germline values: CDR1 SGHNT, CDR2 YYREEE (reference sequence). Trimming took 3 bases from V and 4 from J, leaving 13 bases between them. CDR3 size: 14 residues. The CDR3, as DNA: TGTGCCAGCAGCTCACCACAGGGTAGCTATGGCTACACCTTC. Translated, it gives CASSSPQGSYGYTF. The complete variable domain, with remaining parts taken from reference TRBV5-4 and TRBJ1-2, reads ETGVTQSPTHLIKTRGQQVTLRCSSQSGHNTVSWYQQALGQGPQFIFQYYREEENGRGNFPPRFSGLQFPNYSSELNVNALELDDSALYLCASSSPQGSYGYTFGSGTRLTVV.

This clone appeared once. The CDR3 here is CASSFTATNEKLFF. CDR3 sequence (DNA): TGTGCCAGCAGCTTCACTGCAACTAATGAAAAACTGTTTTTT. The chain is built from TRBV7-9 and TRBJ1-4, with unresolved D. CDR3 length equals 14 residues. Germline V CDR1 and CDR2: SEHNR, FQNEAQ (reference sequence). Between the trimmed V and J ends, which lost 3 bases and 0 bases, there was a span of 5 bases.

V gene TRBV5-6 combines with J gene TRBJ2-3; the D gene is possibly TRBD2 (6 bases). Per the germline V gene, CDR1 is SGHDT and CDR2 is YYEEEE. The CDR3 sequence is 15 residues long. V gave up 2 bases and J gave up 2 bases, with 12 bases separating them. CDR3 nucleotides: TGTGCCAGCAGCTTCGAGGGCGGGGCCACAGATACGCAGTATTTT. The encoded protein is CASSFEGGATDTQYF.

This chain links TRBV6-5 with TRBJ2-7, with D possibly being TRBD1 (6 bases). The CDR3 is made up of 13 amino acids. The germline V gene has CDR1 MNHEY and CDR2 SVGAGI. The germline V and J ends were trimmed by 6 bases and 1 base, with 10 bases remaining between them. CDR3 loop: CASSPDRSYEQYF. CDR3 bases: TGTGCCAGCAGCCCGGACAGATCCTACGAGCAGTACTTC.

The gene calls are TRBV18 and TRBJ1-4; 10 bases agree with TRBD1. The germline gives CDR1 KGHSH, CDR2 LQKENI. V shed 4 bases, J shed 2 bases, and the junction held 10 bases outside the gene matches. The CDR3 loop spans 18 amino acids. CDR3 bases: TGTGCCAGCTCACGACAGGGGGCAACGTCCTGGACTAATGAAAAACTGTTTTTT. Translation: CASSRQGATSWTNEKLFF.

The chain carries TRBV7-6 and TRBJ1-1; D is ambiguous. CDR3 length equals 13 residues. V gave up 5 bases and J gave up 0 bases, with 7 bases separating them. CDR1 is SGHVS and CDR2 is FNYEAQ in the germline V gene. The CDR3 loop reads CASSLSLNTEAFF. The CDR3 DNA follows: TGTGCCAGCAGCCTATCATTGAACACTGAAGCTTTCTTT. The full variable domain, completed using reference TRBV7-6 and TRBJ1-1, is GAGVSQSPRYKVTKRGQDVALRCDPISGHVSLYWYRQALGQGPEFLTYFNYEAQQDKSGLPNDRFSAERPEGSISTLTIQRTEQRDSAMYRCASSLSLNTEAFFGQGTRLTVV.

This chain joins TRBV12-3 or TRBV12-4 and TRBJ1-6; the match to TRBD1 covers 8 bases. The CDR3 runs to 11 residues. The V segment lost 5 bases and the J segment 16 bases; nucleotides outside the gene matches: 4. The CDR3 region has the DNA TGTGCCAGCAGTCCGGGACAGGAACTCCACTTT. Translating it yields CASSPGQELHF.

This rearrangement joins TRBV5-5 to TRBJ1-3; no firm D call. Trimming pared 4 bases from V and 1 base from J, leaving 15 bases between. The CDR3 has 16 residues. CDR1 SGHKS and CDR2 YYEKEE come from the germline V gene (reference sequence). The DNA for the CDR3 is TGTGCCAGCAGCGCCCTTCTGAGGTCTTCTGGAAACACCATATATTTT. Protein sequence: CASSALLRSSGNTIYF.